The 12 T cell receptor beta chains listed next were all sequenced from one sample in a study of monozygotic twins with inflammatory bowel disease. TCRdb re-called the 5' RACE reads and gives one entry per CDR3 protein, without DNA. The sample has fewer than 450,000 distinct CDR3 sequences; the top ten hold around 2.6%. The sequenced material came from blood. Source of these receptors: a human donor with ulcerative colitis or Crohn's disease, or a healthy co-twin of an affected twin (not recorded which).

The chain joins TRBV6-1 to TRBJ1-2. Looked up from germline, CDR1 is MNHNS and CDR2 is SASEGT. The CDR3 has 13 amino acids. CDR3 loop: CASSEGTEESYTF.

The chain carries TRBV7-9 and TRBJ2-7; TCRdb's assignment of TRBD2 cannot be checked, as there is no DNA. The CDR3 is 14 residues long. The germline V gene has CDR1 SEHNR and CDR2 FQNEAQ (reference sequence). CDR3 region: CASSPRTSGNEQYF.

The CDR3 reads CASSQGQPNQPQHF. This chain connects TRBV5-1 to TRBJ1-5; TCRdb's D call, TRBD1, is unchecked because there is no DNA. This CDR3 comprises 14 residues. CDR1 and CDR2 from the germline V gene are SGHRS and YFSETQ.

This chain joins TRBV12-3 or TRBV12-4 and TRBJ1-5; the TCRdb call, TRBD1, lacks DNA for checking. The CDR3 is made up of 15 amino acids. The CDR3 sequence is CASSSGQASNQPQHF.

V and J are TRBV7-2 and TRBJ1-5; TCRdb calls TRBD1, which cannot be checked without DNA. CDR3 length equals 14 residues. Germline loops: CDR1 SGHTA, CDR2 FQGNSA. The CDR3 sequence: CASSKRDGNQPQHF.

The V and J genes are TRBV20-1 and TRBJ2-7; TCRdb outputs TRBD2, but without DNA this stays unchecked. Looked up from germline, CDR1 is DFQATT and CDR2 is SNEGSKA (reference sequence). The CDR3 extends over 14 amino acids. The CDR3 region is CSTTGGFLSYEQYF.

The chain carries TRBV9 and TRBJ2-5; TCRdb selects TRBD2, and the lack of DNA leaves this call unchecked. In germline, CDR1 is SGDLS, CDR2 YYNGEE. CDR3 length: 16 residues. The CDR3 here is CASSVLAGGLQETQYF.

V is TRBV20-1 and J is TRBJ2-5; TCRdb's D call of TRBD1 is untestable without DNA. The CDR3 has 15 residues. Germline V gene lookup returns CDR1 DFQATT and CDR2 SNEGSKA (reference sequence). The CDR3 protein is CSARVGGGARETQYF.

The chain has TRBV24-1 and TRBJ2-5. The CDR3 has 14 amino acids. Germline CDR1 and CDR2: KGHDR and SFDVKD. CDR3 residues: CATSAAGPQETQYF.

This chain uses TRBV12-3 or TRBV12-4 with TRBJ1-2; TCRdb returns TRBD1, unconfirmable since there is no DNA. This CDR3 has 15 residues. CDR3: CASSKGVGDSYGYTF.

This chain joins TRBV11-2 and TRBJ1-2; TCRdb designates TRBD1, a call that cannot be tested without DNA. Germline V gene data show CDR1 as SGHAT and CDR2 as FQNNGV. This CDR3 contains 14 residues. The CDR3 is CASSLAARVYGYTF.

CDR3 region: CASSPVNHKETQYF. The gene calls are TRBV18 and TRBJ2-5. Germline-derived CDR1 and CDR2 are KGHSH and LQKENI. The length of the CDR3 is 14 residues.